What follows describes a single TCR beta chain. Its specificity is not known. This entry belongs to a study of cytomegalovirus exposure and HLA in healthy donors. Study-level background: For the approximately 410 genotyped donors, 75% to 90% fell within the Caucasian-associated ancestry cluster.

PCR involved 60 Vbeta and 13 Jbeta primers. The data were produced by immunoSEQ multiplex PCR, yet TCRdb's version contains in-frame clones alone and is incomplete. The sample yields fewer than 200,000 clones, over 75% seen once. Study outcomes and limitations: Per published reports, the classifier diagnosed cytomegalovirus status with high specificity and sensitivity. Follow-up analysis found HLA locus-dependent TCR association rates, highest for DRB1 and lowest for HLA-C.

Regarding donors, all were healthy bone marrow donors. Germline V gene lookup returns CDR1 SGHVS and CDR2 FQNEAQ. V shed 6 bases and J shed 3 bases, with 21 bases lying between them. This CDR3 is 16 amino acids long. Source material: PBMCs. The clonotype originates from a girl under three years old in good health and CMV-seronegative. The chain employs TRBV7-8 and TRBJ2-7; D perhaps matches TRBD1 (5 bases). The CDR3 region has the DNA TGTGCCAGCAGGGAAGGGGCCTACCCTATTGACTACGAGCAGTACTTC. Translation: CASREGAYPIDYEQYF.